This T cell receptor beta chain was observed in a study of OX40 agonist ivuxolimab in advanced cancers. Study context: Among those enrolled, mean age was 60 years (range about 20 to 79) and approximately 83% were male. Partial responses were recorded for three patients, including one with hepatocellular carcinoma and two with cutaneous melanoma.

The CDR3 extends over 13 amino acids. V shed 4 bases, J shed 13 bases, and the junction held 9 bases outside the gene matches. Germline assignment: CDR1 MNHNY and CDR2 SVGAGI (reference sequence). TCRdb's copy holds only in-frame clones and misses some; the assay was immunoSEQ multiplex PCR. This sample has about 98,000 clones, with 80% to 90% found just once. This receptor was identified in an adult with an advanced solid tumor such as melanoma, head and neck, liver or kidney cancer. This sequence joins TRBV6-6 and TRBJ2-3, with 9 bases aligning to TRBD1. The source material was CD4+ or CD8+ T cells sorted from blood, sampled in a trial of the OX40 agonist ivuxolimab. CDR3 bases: TGTGCCAGCAGTTCCTCAGGGACAGGGAGAAAGTATTTT. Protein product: CASSSSGTGRKYF.